The clone carrying this T cell receptor beta chain was seen only a few times. TCRdb's table, derived via immunoSEQ multiplex PCR, lists solely in-frame clones and lacks some. The table records around 100,000 clones, more than 75% of them present only once. The data are from a study of blood T cell repertoires in COVID-19. The CDR3 runs 16 residues. The V segment lost 4 bases and the J segment 2 bases; nucleotides outside the gene matches: 7. CDR1 and CDR2 from the germline V gene are KGHSH and LQKENI. The gene calls are TRBV18 and TRBJ2-2, with TRBD2 identical over 7 bases. The receptor was derived from a human donor in a cohort sampled during active COVID-19. Sequenced sample: peripheral blood. The CDR3 nucleotides read TGTGCCAGCTCACGGCGGCGGGGGACTAACACCGGGGAGCTGTTTTTT. Protein product: CASSRRRGTNTGELFF.